This is a list of T cell receptor beta chains from one sample in a study of regulatory T cells in long-lasting Graves disease. TCRdb re-derived calls from the multiplex PCR reads in MiXCR, one entry per CDR3 protein. The table shows 300,000 or so distinct CDR3 sequences, with about 18% occurring only once. This specimen was peripheral blood mononuclear cells (PBMCs), taken when the disease was refractory, from a patient treated with antithyroid drugs. These receptors all stem from a female donor with Graves disease. Each CDR3 is given with its conserved first and last residue. The D gene is left open where the match is weak. Only some rows state a clone size, as once, few, many or a class for expanded clones.

D gene,J gene,V gene,clone size,CDR3 DNA,CDR3 protein
-,TRBJ1-1,TRBV6-1,many,TGTGCCAGCAGTGGGGGGGCCTGGGCAGGGGCAGTAGAGGAGGGCCTAGCAGCTTTCTTT,CASSGGAWAGAVEEGLAAFF
TRBD1,TRBJ1-1,TRBV6-1,many,TGTGCCAGCAACCGGGACAGGGGGCGGTCTGAAGCTTTCTTT,CASNRDRGRSEAFF
TRBD2,TRBJ2-5,TRBV18,many,TGTGCCAGCTCACCACCGTGGCTAGCGGGGGAAGAGACCCAGTACTTC,CASSPPWLAGEETQYF
-,TRBJ2-7,TRBV30,few,TGTGCCTGGAGTGAGAAGATCAGGGGCGGATTTTTCTCCTACGAGCAGTACTTC,CAWSEKIRGGFFSYEQYF
TRBD1,TRBJ1-6,TRBV7-9,-,TGTGCCAGCAGCTCAGGGGGGAACATCTATAATTCACCCCTCCACTTT,CASSSGGNIYNSPLHF
-,TRBJ1-5,TRBV28,many,TGTGCCAGCAGGACCGGACGGCGATATAGCAATCAGCCCCAGCATTTT,CASRTGRRYSNQPQHF
-,TRBJ1-5,TRBV6-1,-,TGTGCCAGCAGTCCACAGGGACTGAGCAATCAGCCCCAGCATTTT,CASSPQGLSNQPQHF
-,TRBJ2-7,TRBV20-1,many,TGCAGTGCCCCGTACAGGGACTACGAGCAGTACTTC,CSAPYRDYEQYF
-,TRBJ1-3,TRBV9,-,TGTGCCAGCAGCGCTAAACAGGAGAGCTCTGGAAACACCATATATTTT,CASSAKQESSGNTIYF
TRBD2,TRBJ2-2,TRBV7-3,-,TGTGCCAGCAGCTTAAAAAGGACTAGCGGGAGGGCCGGTACCGGGGAGCTGTTTTTT,CASSLKRTSGRAGTGELFF
TRBD2,TRBJ2-5,TRBV12-5,many,TGTGCTAGTGGTTTGGTAACTAGCGGCCAAGAGACCCAGTACTTC,CASGLVTSGQETQYF
-,TRBJ2-2,TRBV30,-,TGTGCCTGGAGTAGGAACACCGGGGAGCTGTTTTTT,CAWSRNTGELFF
TRBD1,TRBJ1-2,TRBV7-2,-,TGTGCCAGCAGCTTAGAGGGGACAGGCCCCTATGGCTACACCTTC,CASSLEGTGPYGYTF
-,TRBJ2-2,TRBV14,many,TGTGCCAGCAGTCGACAGTCGAACACCGGGGAGCTGTTTTTT,CASSRQSNTGELFF
-,TRBJ1-3,TRBV28,many,TGTGCCAGCAGTTTAGTGAGCTCTGGAAACACCATATATTTT,CASSLVSSGNTIYF
-,TRBJ2-5,TRBV28,many,TGTGCCAGCAGTTTTTCATTACAGGTCTTCCAAGAGACCCAGTACTTC,CASSFSLQVFQETQYF
TRBD2,TRBJ2-7,TRBV7-9,-,TGTGCCAGCAGCTTAGTGGCGGGAGTTAGGGAGCAGTACTTC,CASSLVAGVREQYF
TRBD2,TRBJ2-7,TRBV3-1,many,TGTGCCAGCAGCCAAGTGTATAGCGGGAACTACGAGCAGTACTTC,CASSQVYSGNYEQYF
-,TRBJ2-2,TRBV28,few,TGTGCCACGGAGGGGAACACCGGGGAGCTGTTTTTT,CATEGNTGELFF
-,TRBJ2-5,TRBV19,many,TGTGCCAGTAGTATAGGGAGGCACCAGCAAGAGACCCAGTACTTC,CASSIGRHQQETQYF
TRBD2,TRBJ2-1,TRBV20-1,-,TGCAGTGCTAGAATACTAGCGAGGGTCATCTCCTACAATGAGCAGTTCTTC,CSARILARVISYNEQFF
-,TRBJ1-2,TRBV30,-,TGTGCCTGGAGCGGGGGCGCATACTATGGCTACACCTTC,CAWSGGAYYGYTF
-,TRBJ1-2,TRBV12-3/TRBV12-4,few,TGTGCCAGCAGGGGAGGGGGGGGCTATGGCTACACCTTC,CASRGGGGYGYTF
-,TRBJ1-1,TRBV3-1,many,TGTGCCAGCAGCCTTCGGACGGGAAAGGGAGCTTTCTTT,CASSLRTGKGAFF
-,TRBJ1-1,TRBV7-3,-,TGTGCCAGCATGCTGGAGGGGAGCACTGAAGCTTTCTTT,CASMLEGSTEAFF
TRBD2,TRBJ2-7,TRBV11-2,many,TGTGCCAGCAGCAAAGCTAGGACTAGCGGGGAGCAGTACTTC,CASSKARTSGEQYF
-,TRBJ2-1,TRBV11-2,few,TGTGCCAGCAGCTCGCTGCAGGGGGAGGGGATCCGGCAGTTCTTC,CASSSLQGEGIRQFF
-,TRBJ2-5,TRBV7-2,many,TGTGCCAGCAGCCCCGACAGGTGGGGGGAGACCCAGTACTTC,CASSPDRWGETQYF
-,TRBJ1-6,TRBV6-1,many,TGTGCCAGCAGTGTGGGACAATTGGATAATTCACCCCTCCACTTT,CASSVGQLDNSPLHF
TRBD1,TRBJ2-7,TRBV15,-,TGTGCCACCAGCAGACCCGGGACAGGGTACGAGCAGTACTTC,CATSRPGTGYEQYF
TRBD1,TRBJ1-1,TRBV5-1,many,TGCGCCAGCAGACGGGGACAGACGGCTGAAGCTTTCTTT,CASRRGQTAEAFF
-,TRBJ1-3,TRBV18,many,TGTGCCAGCTCAGCGACGGACTCTGGAAACACCATATATTTT,CASSATDSGNTIYF
-,TRBJ2-7,TRBV7-2,many,TGTGCCAGCAGCTTAGGGTCGTACAGCTCCTACGAGCAGTACTTC,CASSLGSYSSYEQYF
-,TRBJ2-7,TRBV12-3/TRBV12-4,many,TGTGCCCGCTACGACCTCTACGAGCAGTACTTC,CARYDLYEQYF
-,TRBJ2-7,TRBV11-2,many,TGTGCCAGCAGCATCACTTTGGCGGGGTACGAGCAGTACTTC,CASSITLAGYEQYF
-,TRBJ2-6,TRBV7-2,few,TGTGCCAGCAGCCCGCTTACTCGCTCTGGGGCCAACGTCCTGACTTTC,CASSPLTRSGANVLTF
-,TRBJ1-5,TRBV19,few,TGTGCCAGTAGTCAGATGGGGCGCGGTCAGCCCCAGCATTTT,CASSQMGRGQPQHF
-,TRBJ2-7,TRBV20-1,few,TGCAGTGCTAGAGGGACTAACACCTACGAGCAGTACTTC,CSARGTNTYEQYF
TRBD2,TRBJ2-1,TRBV24-1,-,TGTGCCACCAGTGACTGGACTAGCCCGGGTGGTGAGCAGTTCTTC,CATSDWTSPGGEQFF
-,TRBJ2-7,TRBV28,many,TGTGCCAGCAGTTCCTCGGGGGCGGGTTCTCTATACGAGCAGTACTTC,CASSSSGAGSLYEQYF
-,TRBJ2-7,TRBV2,many,TGTGCCAGCAGGGGGTGGACATTCCCCTACGAGCAGTACTTC,CASRGWTFPYEQYF